One sample yielded the 5 T cell receptor beta chains listed below, sequenced in a study of blood T cell repertoires in COVID-19. Only in-frame clones appear in the TCRdb table, and some are missing; sequencing was by immunoSEQ multiplex PCR. The table lists around 200,000 clones, 86% of them singletons. Sequenced input: PBMCs or T cells enriched from blood (not recorded which). Receptors originate from a man between 40 and 49 years old with acute COVID-19.

The CDR3 sequence: CASSLWAGQGPTQQYF. In DNA, the CDR3 is TGTGCCAGCAGCTTATGGGCCGGACAGGGACCTACTCAGCAGTACTTC. The V call is TRBV7-3, the J call TRBJ2-7, with 8 bases aligning to TRBD1. Germline values: CDR1 SGHTA, CDR2 FQGTGA. J lost 8 bases, V lost 2 bases, and 14 bases had no gene match. The CDR3 extends over 16 amino acids.

In this sample, this clone turned up a few times. The chain has TRBV5-1 and TRBJ2-5; D is possibly TRBD2 (6 bases). The CDR3 consists of 14 residues. Looked up from germline, CDR1 is SGHRS and CDR2 is YFSETQ. V lost 4 bases and J lost 0, with 10 bases in between. The CDR3 loop reads CASSVRGYQETQYF. As DNA, the CDR3 is TGCGCCAGCAGCGTTCGGGGGTACCAAGAGACCCAGTACTTC. The complete variable domain, with remaining parts taken from reference TRBV5-1 and TRBJ2-5, reads KAGVTQTPRYLIKTRGQQVTLSCSPISGHRSVSWYQQTPGQGLQFLFEYFSETQRNKGNFPGRFSGRQFSNSRSEMNVSTLELGDSALYLCASSVRGYQETQYFGPGTRLLVL.

J is TRBJ2-7 and V is TRBV28; D is ambiguous. Germline values: CDR1 MDHEN, CDR2 SYDVKM. The ends were cut back, 1 base at V and 1 base at J, with 11 bases in the middle. There are 15 residues in the CDR3. Here the CDR3 reads CASSLLAVQSYEQYF. The CDR3 bases are TGTGCCAGCAGTTTATTGGCCGTACAGTCCTACGAGCAGTACTTC.

The chain carries TRBV6-5 and TRBJ2-1; 8 positions agree with TRBD2. CDR1 MNHEY and CDR2 SVGAGI come from the germline V gene. CDR3 length equals 14 residues. The ends lost 6 bases at V and 3 bases at J; junction bases unmatched: 4. CDR3 DNA: TGTGCCAGCAGCTCCAGCGGGGGCTACAATGAGCAGTTCTTC. Translation: CASSSSGGYNEQFF.

This clone was seen just once. The rearrangement links TRBV6-2 or TRBV6-3 to TRBJ2-5, with 7 bases identical to TRBD2. The CDR3 runs to 15 residues. Germline CDR1 is MNHEY and CDR2 is SVGEGT. The V segment lost 2 bases and the J segment 4 bases; nucleotides outside the gene matches: 7. DNA of the CDR3: TGTGCCAGCAGTTACGTCGGCCCGGGGGGAGAGACCCAGTACTTC. This gives the protein CASSYVGPGGETQYF.